Sequencing of this TCR beta chain was carried out in a study of control samples from healthy donors and cancer patients. CDR1 and CDR2 (germline): MNHEY, SVGAGI. V dropped 0 bases and J dropped 5 bases, with 11 bases sitting between them. The CDR3 runs to 15 residues. Assay used: immunoSEQ multiplex PCR; TCRdb lists only in-frame clones, some missing. This sample has approximately 76,000 clones, with roughly 82% found just once. The source of this sequence is a man in his sixties with head and neck cancer. The sequenced sample consisted of PBMCs. V gene TRBV6-5 combines with J gene TRBJ1-5; D is undetermined. Here the CDR3 reads CASSYSGRLHQPQHF. CDR3 nucleotide sequence: TGTGCCAGCAGTTACTCCGGCCGGCTCCATCAGCCCCAGCATTTT.